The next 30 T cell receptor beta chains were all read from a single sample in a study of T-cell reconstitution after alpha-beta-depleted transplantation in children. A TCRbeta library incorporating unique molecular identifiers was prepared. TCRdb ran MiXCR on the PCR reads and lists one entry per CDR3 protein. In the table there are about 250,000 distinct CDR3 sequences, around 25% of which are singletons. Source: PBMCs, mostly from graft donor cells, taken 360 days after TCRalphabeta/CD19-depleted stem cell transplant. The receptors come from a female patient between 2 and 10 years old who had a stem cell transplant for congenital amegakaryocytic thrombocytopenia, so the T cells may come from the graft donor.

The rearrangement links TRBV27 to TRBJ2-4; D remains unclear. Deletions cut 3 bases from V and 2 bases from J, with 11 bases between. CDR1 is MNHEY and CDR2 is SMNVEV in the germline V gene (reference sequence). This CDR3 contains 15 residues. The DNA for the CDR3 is TGTGCCAGCAGTTTGCAGGTCCGGACCAAAAACATTCAGTACTTC. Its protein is CASSLQVRTKNIQYF.

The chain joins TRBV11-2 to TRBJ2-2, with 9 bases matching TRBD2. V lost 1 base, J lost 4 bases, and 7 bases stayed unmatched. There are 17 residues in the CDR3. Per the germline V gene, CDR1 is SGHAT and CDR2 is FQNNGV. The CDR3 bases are TGTGCCAGCAGCTTAGGTTACGCGGGGGGGACCACCGGGGAGCTGTTTTTT. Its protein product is CASSLGYAGGTTGELFF.

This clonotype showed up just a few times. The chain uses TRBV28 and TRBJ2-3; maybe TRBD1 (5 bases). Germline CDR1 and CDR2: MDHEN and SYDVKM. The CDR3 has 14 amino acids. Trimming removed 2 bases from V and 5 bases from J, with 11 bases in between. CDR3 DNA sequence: TGTGCCAGCAGTTTACCGCAGGGTGTAGATACGCAGTATTTT. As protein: CASSLPQGVDTQYF.

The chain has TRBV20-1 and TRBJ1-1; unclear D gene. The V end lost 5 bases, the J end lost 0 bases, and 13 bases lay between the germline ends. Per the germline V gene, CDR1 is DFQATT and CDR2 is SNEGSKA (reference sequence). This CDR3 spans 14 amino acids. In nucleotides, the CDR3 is TGCAGTGCTCATACGGGCCGCATGAACACTGAAGCTTTCTTT. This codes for CSAHTGRMNTEAFF.

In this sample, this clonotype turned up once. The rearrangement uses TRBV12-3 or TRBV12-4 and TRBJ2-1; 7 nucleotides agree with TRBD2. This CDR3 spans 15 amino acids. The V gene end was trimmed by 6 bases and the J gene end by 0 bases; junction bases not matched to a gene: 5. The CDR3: CASRPGTNSYNEQFF. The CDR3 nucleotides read TGTGCCAGCAGACCCGGGACTAACTCCTACAATGAGCAGTTCTTC.

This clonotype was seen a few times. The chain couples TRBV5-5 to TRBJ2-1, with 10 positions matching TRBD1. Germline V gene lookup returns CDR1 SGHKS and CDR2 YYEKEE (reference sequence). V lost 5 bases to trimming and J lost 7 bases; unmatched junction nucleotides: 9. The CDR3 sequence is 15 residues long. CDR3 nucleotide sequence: TGTGCCAGCAGTTTCCTTCCGGGACAGGGGAATGAGCAGTTCTTC. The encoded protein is CASSFLPGQGNEQFF.

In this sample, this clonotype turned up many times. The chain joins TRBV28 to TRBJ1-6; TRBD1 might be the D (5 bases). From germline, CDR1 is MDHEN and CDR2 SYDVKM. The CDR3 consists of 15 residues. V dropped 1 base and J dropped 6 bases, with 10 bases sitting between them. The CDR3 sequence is CASSLYPGPNSPLHF. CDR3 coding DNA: TGTGCCAGCAGTTTATATCCAGGGCCTAATTCACCCCTCCACTTT.

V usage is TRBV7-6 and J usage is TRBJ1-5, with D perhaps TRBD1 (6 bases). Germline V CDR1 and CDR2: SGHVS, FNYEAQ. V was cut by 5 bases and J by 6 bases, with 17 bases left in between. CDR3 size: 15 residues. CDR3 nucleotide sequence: TGTGCCAGCAGCGTCCTTAGGGGGATATTTCAGCCCCAGCATTTT. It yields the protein CASSVLRGIFQPQHF.

This CDR3 is CATYQYNEQFF. The CDR3 DNA sequence: TGTGCCACCTACCAATACAATGAGCAGTTCTTC. The genes are TRBV10-3 and TRBJ2-1, with D unclear. CDR1 is ENHRY, CDR2 SYGVKD, per germline. This CDR3 comprises 11 residues. With 10 bases removed from V and 4 bases from J, the gap between germline ends came to 8 bases.

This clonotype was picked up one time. The CDR3 is CASTGQGDQPQHF. In DNA form, the CDR3 reads TGTGCCAGCACCGGTCAGGGAGATCAGCCCCAGCATTTT. This chain connects TRBV6-1 to TRBJ1-5, with D perhaps matching TRBD1 (5 bases). Trimming pared 7 bases from V and 5 bases from J, leaving 12 bases between. This CDR3 has 13 amino acids. Germline V gives CDR1 MNHNS, CDR2 SASEGT.

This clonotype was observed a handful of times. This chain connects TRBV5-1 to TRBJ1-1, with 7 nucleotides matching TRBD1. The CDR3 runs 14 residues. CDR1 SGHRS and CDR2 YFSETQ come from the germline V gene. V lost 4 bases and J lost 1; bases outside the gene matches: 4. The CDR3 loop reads CASSTGTENTEAFF. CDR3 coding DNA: TGCGCCAGCAGCACAGGGACAGAGAACACTGAAGCTTTCTTT.

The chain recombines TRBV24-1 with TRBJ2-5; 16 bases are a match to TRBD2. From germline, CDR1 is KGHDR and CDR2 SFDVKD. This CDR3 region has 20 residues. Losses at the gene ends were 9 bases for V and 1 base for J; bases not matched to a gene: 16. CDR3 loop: CATGTPGTSGRVRLQETQYF. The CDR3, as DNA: TGTGCCACCGGCACCCCCGGGACTAGCGGGAGGGTCCGTCTCCAAGAGACCCAGTACTTC.

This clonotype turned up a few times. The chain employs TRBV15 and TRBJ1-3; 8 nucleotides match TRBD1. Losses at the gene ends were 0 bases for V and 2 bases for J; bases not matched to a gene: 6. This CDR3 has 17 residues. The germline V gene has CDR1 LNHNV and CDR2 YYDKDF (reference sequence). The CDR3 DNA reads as TGTGCCACCAGCAGAGAATCGCCACAGGGGGCTGGAAACACCATATATTTT. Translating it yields CATSRESPQGAGNTIYF.

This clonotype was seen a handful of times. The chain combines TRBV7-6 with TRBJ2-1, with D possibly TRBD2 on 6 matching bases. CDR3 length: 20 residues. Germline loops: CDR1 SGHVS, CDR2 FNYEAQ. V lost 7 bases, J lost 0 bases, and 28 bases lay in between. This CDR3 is CASTPRRAIGGGRSYNEQFF. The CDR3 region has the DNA TGTGCCAGCACCCCCCGGAGGGCGATAGGAGGAGGCCGCTCCTACAATGAGCAGTTCTTC. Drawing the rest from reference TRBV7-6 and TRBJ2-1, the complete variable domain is GAGVSQSPRYKVTKRGQDVALRCDPISGHVSLYWYRQALGQGPEFLTYFNYEAQQDKSGLPNDRFSAERPEGSISTLTIQRTEQRDSAMYRCASTPRRAIGGGRSYNEQFFGPGTRLTVL.

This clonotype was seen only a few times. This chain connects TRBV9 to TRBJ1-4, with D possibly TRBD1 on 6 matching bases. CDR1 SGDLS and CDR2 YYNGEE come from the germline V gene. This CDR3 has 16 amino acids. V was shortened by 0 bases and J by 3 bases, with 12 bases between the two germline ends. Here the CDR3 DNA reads TGTGCCAGCAGCGTAGGTGTGGCAGGGGCTAATGAAAAACTGTTTTTT. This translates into CASSVGVAGANEKLFF.

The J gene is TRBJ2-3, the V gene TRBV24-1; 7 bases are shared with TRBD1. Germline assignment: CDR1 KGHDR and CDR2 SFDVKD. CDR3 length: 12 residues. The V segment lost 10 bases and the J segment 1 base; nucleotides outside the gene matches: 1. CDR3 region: CATGQGTDTQYF. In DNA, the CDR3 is TGTGCCACAGGACAGGGCACAGATACGCAGTATTTT.

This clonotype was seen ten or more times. The CDR3 loop reads CATSRDPGQGASTDTQYF. As DNA, the CDR3 is TGTGCCACCAGCAGAGATCCGGGACAGGGGGCGAGCACAGATACGCAGTATTTT. V is TRBV15 and J is TRBJ2-3, with 12 bases lining up with TRBD1. CDR1 is LNHNV, CDR2 YYDKDF, per germline (reference sequence). This CDR3 is 18 amino acids long. J lost 0 bases, V lost 0 bases, and 4 bases had no gene match.

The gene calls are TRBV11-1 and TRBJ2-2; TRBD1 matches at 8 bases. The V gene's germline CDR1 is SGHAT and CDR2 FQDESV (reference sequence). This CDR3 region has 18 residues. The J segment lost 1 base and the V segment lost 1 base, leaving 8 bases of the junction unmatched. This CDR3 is CASSLGRTGGKNTGELFF. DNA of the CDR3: TGTGCCAGCAGCTTAGGTCGTACAGGGGGGAAGAACACCGGGGAGCTGTTTTTT.

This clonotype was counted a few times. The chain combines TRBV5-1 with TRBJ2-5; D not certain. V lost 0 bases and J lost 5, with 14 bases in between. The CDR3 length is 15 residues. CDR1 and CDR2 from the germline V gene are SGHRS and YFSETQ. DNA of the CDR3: TGCGCCAGCAGCTTGGGAGCGAGGTGGTTGGAGACCCAGTACTTC. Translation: CASSLGARWLETQYF.

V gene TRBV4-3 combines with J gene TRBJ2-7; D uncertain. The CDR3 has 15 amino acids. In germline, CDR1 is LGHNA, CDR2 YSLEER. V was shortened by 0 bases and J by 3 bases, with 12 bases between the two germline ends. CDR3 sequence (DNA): TGCGCCAGCAGCCAAGAGACAATTGGAAACTACGAGCAGTACTTC. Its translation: CASSQETIGNYEQYF.

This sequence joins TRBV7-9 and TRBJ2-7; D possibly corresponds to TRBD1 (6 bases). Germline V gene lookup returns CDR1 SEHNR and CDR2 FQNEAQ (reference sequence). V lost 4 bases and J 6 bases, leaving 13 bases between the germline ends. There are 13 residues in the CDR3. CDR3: CASSWDISAEQYF. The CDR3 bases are TGTGCCAGCAGCTGGGACATATCAGCCGAGCAGTACTTC.

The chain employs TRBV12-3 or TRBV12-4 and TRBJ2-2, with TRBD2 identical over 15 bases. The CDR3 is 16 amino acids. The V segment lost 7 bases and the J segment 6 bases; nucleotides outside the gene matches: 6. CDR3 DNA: TGTGCCAGCACCATCGGACTAGCGGGGGGGCCCGGGGAGCTGTTTTTT. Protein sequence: CASTIGLAGGPGELFF.

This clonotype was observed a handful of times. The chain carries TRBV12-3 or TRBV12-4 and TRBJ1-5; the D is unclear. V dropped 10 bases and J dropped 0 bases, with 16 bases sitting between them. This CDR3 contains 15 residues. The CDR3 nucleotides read TGTGCCATCGGATCCGCCCGGTATAGCAATCAGCCCCAGCATTTT. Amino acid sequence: CAIGSARYSNQPQHF.

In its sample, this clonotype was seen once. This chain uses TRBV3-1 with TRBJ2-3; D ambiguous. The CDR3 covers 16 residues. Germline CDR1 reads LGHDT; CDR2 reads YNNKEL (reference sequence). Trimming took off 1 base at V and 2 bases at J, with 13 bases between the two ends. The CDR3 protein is CASSQAGSFITDTQYF. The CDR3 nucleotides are TGTGCCAGCAGCCAAGCCGGGTCCTTTATCACAGATACGCAGTATTTT.

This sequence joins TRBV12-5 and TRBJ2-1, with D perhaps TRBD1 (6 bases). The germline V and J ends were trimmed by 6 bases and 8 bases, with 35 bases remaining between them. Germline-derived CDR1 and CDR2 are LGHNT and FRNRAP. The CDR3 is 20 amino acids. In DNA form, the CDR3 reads TGTGCTAGTGGACCCGGAACCAAGACAGGCGCAAGGGATGGGATCGATGAGCAGTTCTTC. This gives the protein CASGPGTKTGARDGIDEQFF.

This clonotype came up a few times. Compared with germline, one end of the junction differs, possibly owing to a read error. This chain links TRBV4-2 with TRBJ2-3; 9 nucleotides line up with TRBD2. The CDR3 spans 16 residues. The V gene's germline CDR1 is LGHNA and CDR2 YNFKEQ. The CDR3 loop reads CASSKEAAGGTDTQYF. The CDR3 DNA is TGTGCCAGCAGCAAAGAGGCAGCGGGAGGTACAGATACGCAGTATTTT.

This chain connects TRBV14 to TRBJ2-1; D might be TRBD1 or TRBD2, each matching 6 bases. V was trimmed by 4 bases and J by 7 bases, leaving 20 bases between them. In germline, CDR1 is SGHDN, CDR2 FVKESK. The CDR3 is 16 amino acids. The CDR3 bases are TGTGCCAGCAGCCCTTTAGCGGAGGGGGTGAGGAATGAGCAGTTCTTC. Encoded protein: CASSPLAEGVRNEQFF.

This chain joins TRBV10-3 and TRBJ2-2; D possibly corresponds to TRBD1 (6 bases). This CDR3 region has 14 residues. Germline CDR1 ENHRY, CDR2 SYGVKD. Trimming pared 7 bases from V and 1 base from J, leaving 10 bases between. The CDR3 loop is CAITGQMNTGELFF. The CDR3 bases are TGTGCCATCACCGGACAGATGAACACCGGGGAGCTGTTTTTT.

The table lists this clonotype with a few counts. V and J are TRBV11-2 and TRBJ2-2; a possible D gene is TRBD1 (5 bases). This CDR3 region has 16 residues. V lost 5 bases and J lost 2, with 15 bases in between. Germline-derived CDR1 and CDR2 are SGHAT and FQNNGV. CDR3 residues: CASSETPQGNTGELFF. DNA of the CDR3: TGTGCCAGCAGCGAGACCCCTCAGGGTAACACCGGGGAGCTGTTTTTT.

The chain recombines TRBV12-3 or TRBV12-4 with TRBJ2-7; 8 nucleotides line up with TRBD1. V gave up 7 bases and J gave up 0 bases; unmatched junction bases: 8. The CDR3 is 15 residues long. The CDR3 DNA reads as TGTGCCAGCACCTCCTCCGGACAGGGCTCCTACGAGCAGTACTTC. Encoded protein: CASTSSGQGSYEQYF.